This TCR beta chain derives from a study of T cell responses to AZD1222 COVID-19 vaccine. Study results and limitations: Females outnumbered males among donors, who were mostly white British; clonal diversity was possibly underestimated. Only a handful of AZD1222 recipients, roughly six in all, had baseline seropositivity. Recipients of two AZD1222 doses showed rising Spike-specific TCR breadth and depth. Regions left unmutated in variants are reportedly the target of nearly half of spike-specific TCRs.

Sequencing was performed with immunoSEQ multiplex PCR; in TCRdb, only in-frame clones are kept and a portion is missing. The table has over 150,000 clones, roughly nine tenths seen once; the top ten hold about 6.9%. As concerns this clone: Its specificity is unknown.

V lost 5 bases and J lost 4, with 11 bases in between. This CDR3 is built from 13 residues. Here the sequenced sample was peripheral blood, taken on day 0 of AZD1222 vaccination. This sequence was found in an adult in good health. V is TRBV12-3 or TRBV12-4 and J is TRBJ1-2, with TRBD1 as a possible D gene (5 bases). The CDR3 region has the DNA TGTGCCAGCAGTGCAGACAGAACCTATGGCTACACCTTC. It translates to CASSADRTYGYTF.